Following are 26 T cell receptor beta chains from one sample sequenced in a study of blood T cell repertoires in COVID-19 (dated by TCRdb to between 2020 and 2021). Library preparation used the immunoSEQ multiplex PCR assay. TCRdb limited this immuneACCESS table to in-frame rearrangements with V and J called. A share of clones is missing; checked studies link under half to unresolved V genes, and the rest is unexplained. This sample is represented by fewer than 350,000 clones; around nine tenths of them were singletons. The ten biggest clones cover approximately 4.7% of the sample. Sequenced input: PBMCs or T cells enriched from blood (not recorded which). These receptors all come from a man in his 60s who had recovered from COVID-19.

The chain carries TRBV28 and TRBJ1-5, with unresolved D. The V end lost 7 bases, the J end lost 7 bases, and 8 bases lay between the germline ends. The CDR3 extends over 11 amino acids. Germline CDR1 and CDR2: MDHEN and SYDVKM. The CDR3 coding sequence is TGTGCCAGCAAGGGAGAACAGCCCCAGCATTTT. Residues: CASKGEQPQHF.

The V gene is TRBV21-1, the J gene TRBJ2-5; TRBD2 reflects the table's D call only, with no check against the DNA. TRBV21-1 is shown as a pseudogene. The CDR3 is 10 amino acids. The DNA for the CDR3 is TGTGCCAGCGCGCAAGAGACCCAGTACTTC. Protein sequence: CASAQETQYF.

The chain couples TRBV24-1 to TRBJ2-1; D gene unclear. V dropped 1 base and J dropped 2 bases, with 5 bases sitting between them. The CDR3 is 14 residues long. Germline CDR1 KGHDR, CDR2 SFDVKD. The CDR3 protein is CATSDFIAYNEQFF. CDR3 nucleotides: TGTGCCACCAGTGATTTCATTGCCTACAATGAGCAGTTCTTC.

This clone has only one observation. The chain couples TRBV2 to TRBJ1-1; 9 bases match TRBD1. V dropped 7 bases and J dropped 2; count of bases not matched to a gene: 5. This CDR3 has 14 amino acids. Germline-derived CDR1 and CDR2 are SNHLY and FYNNEI. The CDR3 is CASIPTGGNTEAFF. The CDR3 DNA reads as TGTGCCAGCATCCCGACAGGGGGAAACACTGAAGCTTTCTTT.

CDR3 bases: TGTGCCAGCAGCTTAGAGGAGGGGACAGGGGGCCGCGAGCAGTACTTC. Its translation is CASSLEEGTGGREQYF. The chain recombines TRBV7-6 with TRBJ2-7; 12 bases are a match to TRBD1. The germline gives CDR1 SGHVS, CDR2 FNYEAQ. This CDR3 spans 16 amino acids. Losses at the gene ends were 1 base for V and 6 bases for J; bases not matched to a gene: 7. The full variable domain, its missing parts supplied by reference TRBV7-6 and TRBJ2-7, is GAGVSQSPRYKVTKRGQDVALRCDPISGHVSLYWYRQALGQGPEFLTYFNYEAQQDKSGLPNDRFSAERPEGSISTLTIQRTEQRDSAMYRCASSLEEGTGGREQYFGPGTRLTVT.

CDR3 DNA sequence: TGTGCCAGCAGTTCAGGAGAGCTTGACAGGGACTACGAGCAGTACTTC. This sequence encodes CASSSGELDRDYEQYF. The chain links TRBV9 to TRBJ2-7; 7 bases align to TRBD1. V lost 5 bases, J lost 3 bases, and 14 bases stayed unmatched. There are 16 residues in the CDR3. The V gene's germline CDR1 is SGDLS and CDR2 YYNGEE. Drawing the rest from reference TRBV9 and TRBJ2-7, the complete variable domain is DSGVTQTPKHLITATGQRVTLRCSPRSGDLSVYWYQQSLDQGLQFLIQYYNGEERAKGNILERFSAQQFPDLHSELNLSSLELGDSALYFCASSSGELDRDYEQYFGPGTRLTVT.

CDR3 sequence reads: CASSVARGPLSGNTIYF. DNA for the CDR3: TGTGCCAGTAGTGTCGCCAGGGGCCCTCTCTCTGGAAACACCATATATTTT. V is TRBV19 and J is TRBJ1-3, with a possible D match to TRBD1 (6 bases). CDR3 length equals 17 residues. Per germline, CDR1 LNHDA and CDR2 SQIVND (reference sequence). Trimming took 5 bases from V and 0 from J, leaving 17 bases between them.

The V gene is TRBV11-2, the J gene TRBJ2-7; 14 positions agree with TRBD2. J was trimmed by 6 bases and V by 3 bases; bases with no gene match: 4. This CDR3 comprises 15 residues. Germline values: CDR1 SGHAT, CDR2 FQNNGV. CDR3 DNA sequence: TGTGCCAGCAGCTTTCGACTAGCGGGAGGGCCCGAGCAGTACTTC. Its translation is CASSFRLAGGPEQYF.

CDR3 protein: CASSPDRRNTGELFF. DNA of the CDR3: TGTGCCAGCAGCCCAGACAGGCGGAACACCGGGGAGCTGTTTTTT. The chain uses TRBV7-2 and TRBJ2-2; D might be TRBD1 (6 bases). CDR1 and CDR2 (germline): SGHTA, FQGNSA. The CDR3 has 15 amino acids. V was trimmed by 5 bases and J by 1 base, leaving 11 bases between them.

V and J are TRBV5-5 and TRBJ1-4; D unclear. Trimming took 0 bases from V and 7 from J, leaving 10 bases between them. The CDR3 totals 14 residues. Germline V lookup: CDR1 SGHKS, CDR2 YYEKEE (reference sequence). This CDR3 reads CASSLVAGVEKLFF. The CDR3 nucleotides are TGTGCCAGCAGCTTGGTTGCGGGAGTTGAAAAACTGTTTTTT.

CDR3 sequence reads: CASSFKQGADTQYF. CDR3 DNA: TGTGCCAGCAGCTTTAAACAGGGAGCAGATACGCAGTATTTT. The V call is TRBV5-4, the J call TRBJ2-3; perhaps TRBD1 as D (6 bases). CDR3 length: 14 residues. CDR1 and CDR2 from the germline V gene are SGHNT and YYREEE (reference sequence). V lost 2 bases, J lost 4 bases, and 11 bases lay in between.

The CDR3 protein is CASSEVSGSGLVTQYF. The DNA of the CDR3 is TGTGCCAGCAGTGAGGTTAGCGGGAGCGGACTCGTTACGCAGTATTTT. The V call is TRBV6-1, the J call TRBJ2-3; 9 nucleotides match TRBD2. The CDR3 consists of 16 residues. Trimming removed 3 bases from V and 8 bases from J; junction bases left unmatched: 12. The germline V gene has CDR1 MNHNS and CDR2 SASEGT.

The genes are TRBV30 and TRBJ1-1, with D possibly TRBD1 on 6 matching bases. Trimming stripped 0 bases from V and 0 bases from J, with 8 bases between. The CDR3 runs to 14 residues. CDR1 is GTSNPN, CDR2 SVGIG, per germline (reference sequence). The CDR3 DNA sequence: TGTGCCTGGAGTGTACCAGGGGTGAACACTGAAGCTTTCTTT. Translating gives CAWSVPGVNTEAFF. Full variable domain (missing parts from reference TRBV30 and TRBJ1-1): SQTIHQWPATLVQPVGSPLSLECTVEGTSNPNLYWYRQAAGRGLQLLFYSVGIGQISSEVPQNLSASRPQDRQFILSSKKLLLSDSGFYLCAWSVPGVNTEAFFGQGTRLTVV.

The rearrangement uses TRBV4-2 and TRBJ2-3; 9 nucleotides align to TRBD2. The CDR3 has 17 residues. Germline V gene data show CDR1 as LGHNA and CDR2 as YNFKEQ. Trimming took 4 bases from V and 6 from J; bases not matched to a gene: 14. CDR3 loop: CASSPVIAGDTGDTQYF. The DNA for the CDR3 is TGTGCCAGCAGCCCAGTAATAGCGGGAGACACGGGGGATACGCAGTATTTT.

This chain joins TRBV9 and TRBJ1-2, with TRBD1 as a possible D gene (5 bases). Per germline, CDR1 SGDLS and CDR2 YYNGEE. The CDR3 is 14 amino acids. The germline V and J ends were trimmed by 3 bases and 4 bases, with 13 bases remaining between them. Written as DNA, the CDR3 is TGTGCCAGCAGCGCCCAGACAGCCCTCTATGGCTACACCTTC. This translates into CASSAQTALYGYTF. Drawing the rest from reference TRBV9 and TRBJ1-2, the complete variable domain is DSGVTQTPKHLITATGQRVTLRCSPRSGDLSVYWYQQSLDQGLQFLIQYYNGEERAKGNILERFSAQQFPDLHSELNLSSLELGDSALYFCASSAQTALYGYTFGSGTRLTVV.

This chain uses TRBV6-6 with TRBJ2-1, with 9 positions matching TRBD2. The V segment lost 0 bases and the J segment 9 bases; nucleotides outside the gene matches: 9. This CDR3 contains 16 residues. Germline CDR1 and CDR2: MNHNY and SVGAGI (reference sequence). CDR3 in amino acids: CASSYSRLAGTPEQFF. The CDR3 DNA reads as TGTGCCAGCAGTTACTCTCGCCTAGCGGGAACCCCTGAGCAGTTCTTC.

The J gene is TRBJ1-6, the V gene TRBV5-4; 10 bases are a match to TRBD1. The germline V gene has CDR1 SGHNT and CDR2 YYREEE (reference sequence). Germline trimming cut 4 bases from V and 6 bases from J; bases unmatched to any gene: 7. The CDR3 extends over 16 amino acids. CDR3: CASSPKDRGTNSPLHF. Written as DNA, the CDR3 is TGTGCCAGCAGCCCTAAGGACAGGGGGACTAATTCACCCCTCCACTTT.

This sequence joins TRBV6-4 and TRBJ1-1, with TRBD1 as a possible D gene (5 bases). From germline, CDR1 is MRHNA and CDR2 SNTAGT. Trimming left V 9 bases short and J 2 bases short, with 13 bases between. The length of the CDR3 is 13 residues. As DNA, the CDR3 is TGTGCCAGTTCTGTAGGACATAACACTGAAGCTTTCTTT. Translated: CASSVGHNTEAFF.

The rearrangement links TRBV28 to TRBJ2-5; the match to TRBD2 covers 7 bases. The V gene end was trimmed by 3 bases and the J gene end by 4 bases; junction bases not matched to a gene: 8. CDR1 is MDHEN and CDR2 is SYDVKM in the germline V gene. The CDR3 covers 15 residues. CDR3 protein: CASSLGGELAETQYF. CDR3 coding DNA: TGTGCCAGCAGTTTGGGAGGGGAGCTGGCAGAGACCCAGTACTTC.

The rearrangement links TRBV18 to TRBJ1-2; D is undetermined. V lost 4 bases, J lost 3 bases, and 18 bases lay in between. The CDR3 spans 16 residues. From germline, CDR1 is KGHSH and CDR2 LQKENI. The CDR3: CASSRLLQIEHYGYTF. The CDR3 DNA sequence: TGTGCCAGCTCACGACTCTTGCAGATCGAACACTATGGCTACACCTTC.

The genes are TRBV5-4 and TRBJ2-7, with TRBD1 as a possible D gene (5 bases). The CDR3 totals 14 residues. From germline, CDR1 is SGHNT and CDR2 YYREEE (reference sequence). Trimming left V 4 bases short and J 3 bases short, with 14 bases between. The CDR3 protein is CASSRQDIVYEQYF. CDR3 DNA sequence: TGTGCCAGCAGCCGCCAGGACATCGTCTACGAGCAGTACTTC.

J is TRBJ2-3 and V is TRBV19; 8 bases match TRBD2. This CDR3 region has 15 residues. CDR1 is LNHDA, CDR2 SQIVND, per germline (reference sequence). V was pared by 3 bases and J by 2 bases, with 4 bases of the junction left unmatched. The CDR3 DNA reads TGTGCCAGTAGTATCACTAGCGGAGACACAGATACGCAGTATTTT. Residues: CASSITSGDTDTQYF.

This chain links TRBV7-9 with TRBJ2-4; 8 bases line up with TRBD2. Germline V gene sequence: CDR1 SEHNR, CDR2 FQNEAQ (reference sequence). The V segment lost 5 bases and the J segment 9 bases; nucleotides outside the gene matches: 9. There are 14 residues in the CDR3. The CDR3 protein is CASSTVGLDGIQYF. CDR3 in DNA: TGTGCCAGCAGCACCGTGGGACTAGACGGCATTCAGTACTTC.

V gene TRBV14 combines with J gene TRBJ2-3; D is perhaps TRBD2 (6 bases). This CDR3 region has 16 residues. Germline CDR1 reads SGHDN; CDR2 reads FVKESK. V lost 4 bases and J lost 4, with 18 bases in between. CDR3 residues: CASSPPSGVRPDTQYF. DNA for the CDR3: TGTGCCAGCAGCCCCCCGTCGGGGGTCCGCCCAGATACGCAGTATTTT.

The CDR3 sequence is CASSPGTSGYNEQFF. The DNA of the CDR3 is TGTGCCAGCAGCCCCGGGACTAGCGGTTACAATGAGCAGTTCTTC. The chain uses TRBV27 and TRBJ2-1; 11 positions match TRBD2. Looked up from germline, CDR1 is MNHEY and CDR2 is SMNVEV (reference sequence). The length of the CDR3 is 15 residues. Trimming at V came to 6 bases and at J to 4 bases, leaving 5 bases not matched to a gene.

V and J are TRBV14 and TRBJ1-2; D call uncertain. Germline assignment: CDR1 SGHDN and CDR2 FVKESK. Trimming cost V 2 bases and J 5 bases, with 15 bases left between them. This CDR3 has 15 residues. The CDR3 nucleotides read TGTGCCAGCAGCCAATACGTAGACCCAGGATATGGCTACACCTTC. Its protein product is CASSQYVDPGYGYTF. The full variable domain, with the rest looked up from reference TRBV14 and TRBJ1-2, is EAGVTQFPSHSVIEKGQTVTLRCDPISGHDNLYWYRRVMGKEIKFLLHFVKESKQDESGMPNNRFLAERTGGTYSTLKVQPAELEDSGVYFCASSQYVDPGYGYTFGSGTRLTVV.